A single sample gave rise to the 3 T cell receptor beta chains below, sequenced in a study of cytomegalovirus exposure and HLA in healthy donors. PCR primers comprised 60 Vbeta and 13 Jbeta primers. The assay was immunoSEQ multiplex PCR, and TCRdb's table has in-frame clones only and misses some. The table includes about 65,000 clones, 62% detected once. Specimen: PBMCs. The receptor set was obtained from a man under 40 in good health and CMV-seronegative.

The chain employs TRBV5-1 and TRBJ1-6, with 8 bases fitting TRBD1. After removal of 0 bases from V and 5 bases from J, the junction contained 4 bases not matched to a gene. This CDR3 comprises 16 residues. Germline assignment: CDR1 SGHRS and CDR2 YFSETQ. The CDR3 spells CASSLETGANNSPLHF. CDR3 DNA: TGCGCCAGCAGCTTGGAGACAGGGGCCAATAATTCACCCCTCCACTTT.

The chain employs TRBV5-5 and TRBJ1-1; a possible D gene is TRBD1 (5 bases). Germline-derived CDR1 and CDR2 are SGHKS and YYEKEE (reference sequence). The CDR3 loop spans 11 amino acids. Trimming shortened V by 9 bases and J by 1 base, and 7 bases separated the two germline ends. The CDR3: CATQGNTEAFF. The CDR3 nucleotides read TGTGCCACCCAGGGGAACACTGAAGCTTTCTTT.

This clone was recorded once. The chain couples TRBV30 to TRBJ1-5; 7 bases fit TRBD1. CDR1 and CDR2 from the germline V gene are GTSNPN and SVGIG (reference sequence). The ends lost 2 bases at V and 4 bases at J; junction bases unmatched: 5. There are 14 residues in the CDR3. The CDR3: CAWSLTGINQPQHF. The CDR3 DNA is TGTGCCTGGAGTCTGACAGGGATTAATCAGCCCCAGCATTTT.